Presented here are 17 T cell receptor beta chains from one specimen sequenced in a study of T cell repertoires in cytomegalovirus infection. The antigens for these receptors are not known. TCRdb called the reads again in MiXCR, with one record for every CDR3 protein. The data contain hundreds of thousands of distinct CDR3 sequences, less than 40% of them singletons. The specimen was cultured CD8+ T cells from PBMCs, collected from culture after CMV antigen stimulation. These receptors were taken from a human donor in good health (CMV status not recorded). Some clones in this sample may be carry-over from other donors' samples.

This clonotype has only a few counts. This rearrangement joins TRBV6-2 or TRBV6-3 to TRBJ2-1; D not resolved. The CDR3 spans 12 residues. V lost 4 bases, J lost 10 bases, and 11 bases lay in between. Germline lookup yields CDR1 MNHEY and CDR2 SVGEGT. The CDR3 DNA follows: TGTGCCAGCAGTTCGACGTCCCGGGAGCAGTTCTTC. Its translation: CASSSTSREQFF.

This clonotype was seen repeatedly, ten times or more. This chain joins TRBV5-1 and TRBJ2-3; TRBD2 might be the D (5 bases). The CDR3 contains 14 residues. V lost 0 bases to trimming and J lost 1 base, with 6 bases between them. Germline-derived CDR1 and CDR2 are SGHRS and YFSETQ. The CDR3 DNA follows: TGCGCCAGCAGCTTGGAGAGGGGCACAGATACGCAGTATTTT. Translating gives CASSLERGTDTQYF.

The rearrangement uses TRBV6-2 or TRBV6-3 and TRBJ2-5; maybe TRBD2 (7 bases). V was shortened by 8 bases and J by 7 bases, with 17 bases between the two germline ends. CDR1 and CDR2 (germline): MNHEY, SVGEGT. The CDR3 consists of 13 residues. The CDR3 DNA sequence: TGTGCCAGCGAGGGGGAGGGCCTGGGGACCCAGTACTTC. Translating it yields CASEGEGLGTQYF.

This clonotype was seen more than once but under ten times. The gene calls are TRBV6-1 and TRBJ2-5; D call uncertain. This CDR3 has 14 amino acids. Trimming removed 1 base at V and 0 bases at J, with 6 bases between. Germline V gives CDR1 MNHNS, CDR2 SASEGT. DNA of the CDR3: TGTGCCAGCAGTGAAGTTCGGTACCAAGAGACCCAGTACTTC. Translation gives CASSEVRYQETQYF.

This clonotype was detected ten times or more. This chain joins TRBV12-3 or TRBV12-4 and TRBJ1-2, with TRBD1 as a possible D gene (5 bases). The germline V and J ends were trimmed by 3 bases and 4 bases, with 15 bases remaining between them. The CDR3 runs to 15 residues. This CDR3 reads CASSFGAANLYGYTF. The CDR3, as DNA: TGTGCCAGCAGTTTTGGGGCAGCTAACCTCTATGGCTACACCTTC.

Ten or more counts support this clonotype. V is TRBV12-3 or TRBV12-4 and J is TRBJ2-7; no firm D call. The CDR3 sequence is 11 residues long. Trimming pared 5 bases from V and 5 bases from J, leaving 7 bases between. The CDR3 loop is CASSAGHEQYF. The CDR3 DNA sequence: TGTGCCAGCAGTGCCGGGCACGAGCAGTACTTC.

The chain links TRBV12-5 to TRBJ2-7; the D gene is possibly TRBD1 (6 bases). V was cut by 0 bases and J by 7 bases, with 16 bases left in between. This CDR3 has 15 residues. The V gene's germline CDR1 is LGHNT and CDR2 FRNRAP. CDR3: CASGLVHRELGEQYF. CDR3 DNA sequence: TGTGCTAGTGGTTTGGTACACAGGGAATTGGGGGAGCAGTACTTC.

This clonotype appeared a few times. V and J are TRBV15 and TRBJ1-1; 10 bases match TRBD1. V was clipped by 3 bases and J by 4 bases; unmatched bases: 5. The CDR3 sequence is 15 residues long. Germline loops: CDR1 LNHNV, CDR2 YYDKDF (reference sequence). CDR3 in amino acids: CATSSGDRGGTEAFF. CDR3 nucleotides: TGTGCCACCAGCAGTGGGGACAGGGGCGGCACTGAAGCTTTCTTT.

The table lists this clonotype with a few counts. The chain uses TRBV7-9 and TRBJ1-6; D remains unclear. Germline loops: CDR1 SEHNR, CDR2 FQNEAQ (reference sequence). Between the trimmed V and J ends, which lost 4 bases and 5 bases, there was a span of 3 bases. There are 12 residues in the CDR3. In nucleotides, the CDR3 is TGTGCCAGCAGCTCTAATAATTCACCCCTCCACTTT. Amino acid sequence: CASSSNNSPLHF.

This clonotype was counted only a few times. The genes are TRBV7-9 and TRBJ2-5, with a possible D match to TRBD1 (5 bases). CDR1 is SEHNR, CDR2 FQNEAQ, per germline (reference sequence). This CDR3 is 17 amino acids long. V was shortened by 2 bases and J by 2 bases, with 18 bases between the two germline ends. This CDR3 reads CASSLMGTAGWQETQYF. DNA for the CDR3: TGTGCCAGCAGCTTAATGGGAACGGCAGGGTGGCAAGAGACCCAGTACTTC.

By sample share, this clonotype is medium-sized. V usage is TRBV18 and J usage is TRBJ2-3, with 11 positions matching TRBD2. From germline, CDR1 is KGHSH and CDR2 LQKENI. The CDR3 consists of 15 residues. J gave up 3 bases and V 5 bases, and 4 bases lay outside the gene matches. The CDR3 spells CASSTTSGGTDTQYF. As DNA, the CDR3 is TGTGCCAGCTCAACAACTAGCGGGGGAACAGATACGCAGTATTTT.

This rearrangement joins TRBV6-1 to TRBJ2-7; D remains unclear. Per the germline V gene, CDR1 is MNHNS and CDR2 is SASEGT. This CDR3 comprises 12 residues. The germline V and J ends were trimmed by 6 bases and 4 bases, with 10 bases remaining between them. DNA for the CDR3: TGTGCCAGCAGGAGGACCTCGTACGAGCAGTACTTC. It codes for CASRRTSYEQYF.

The V call is TRBV20-1, the J call TRBJ1-1, with TRBD1 identical over 7 bases. Germline assignment: CDR1 DFQATT and CDR2 SNEGSKA (reference sequence). The CDR3 runs to 16 residues. V lost 5 bases to trimming and J lost 3 bases; unmatched junction nucleotides: 15. DNA of the CDR3: TGCAGTGCTCCACATGGGGGGGACAGCGCATACACTGAAGCTTTCTTT. Amino acid sequence: CSAPHGGDSAYTEAFF.

This clonotype has a single count. The junction departs from the called germline gene at one end, perhaps through a read error. This chain connects TRBV10-3 to TRBJ2-3; 7 bases map to TRBD2. The CDR3 runs 15 residues. Germline loops: CDR1 ENHRY, CDR2 SYGVKD. Here the CDR3 reads CTISTSEISTDTQYF. CDR3 DNA: TGTACCATCAGTACTAGCGAGATATCCACAGATACGCAGTATTTT.

The gene calls are TRBV12-3 or TRBV12-4 and TRBJ1-4; D is unresolved. This CDR3 comprises 12 residues. Trimming shortened V by 5 bases and J by 5 bases, and 6 bases separated the two germline ends. CDR3 sequence (DNA): TGTGCCAGCAGTCCGTTGAATGAAAAACTGTTTTTT. It encodes CASSPLNEKLFF.

This clonotype was observed a handful of times. The V and J genes are TRBV19 and TRBJ2-3, with 12 bases matching TRBD2. The CDR3 runs to 17 residues. V shed 0 bases and J 2 bases; nucleotides not matched to a gene: 3. CDR1 and CDR2 from the germline V gene are LNHDA and SQIVND (reference sequence). CDR3 DNA: TGTGCCAGTAGTATAGAGCCTAGCGGGGGGGCCACAGATACGCAGTATTTT. This codes for CASSIEPSGGATDTQYF.

For this clonotype: It may be a read error: a sequence one base away is much more abundant. J is TRBJ1-5 and V is TRBV7-2; no firm D call. V was pared by 1 base and J by 8 bases, with 18 bases between. This CDR3 contains 16 residues. CDR1 and CDR2 from the germline V gene are SGHTA and FQGNSA. The CDR3 nucleotides read TGTGCCAGCAGCTTAGTACGAGGGTGCCTAAAGGAGCCCCAGCATTTT. This encodes CASSLVRGCLKEPQHF. Using reference TRBV7-2 and TRBJ1-5 for the parts outside the CDR3, the full variable domain is GAGVSQSPSNKVTEKGKDVELRCDPISGHTALYWYRQSLGQGLEFLIYFQGNSAPDKSGLPSDRFSAERTGGSVSTLTIQRTQQEDSAVYLCASSLVRGCLKEPQHFGDGTRLSIL.